This TCR beta chain was found in a study of regulatory T cells in long-lasting Graves disease (dated by TCRdb to about 2021). In the study overall: Persistent Graves' disease meant more than 5 years of antithyroid drug treatment with TSH receptor autoantibodies that stayed positive. This study used TCR sequencing and RNA sequencing of peripheral blood to compare persistent Graves' disease patients against newly diagnosed Graves' disease patients. The study was registered as a clinical trial and conducted in China. A total of 33 samples were covered by TCR sequencing, comprising about 13 persistent and 20 or so newly diagnosed Graves' disease patients. Antithyroid drugs had been taken for 10 to 13 years on average by persistent Graves' disease patients in the clinical cohort.

What the authors observed across the whole study: Compared with newly diagnosed patients, persistent Graves' disease patients had lower TCR Shannon entropy and fewer highly expanded clones, which suggests clonal expansion. The authors noted that the small sample size was a limitation that may lower accuracy. Only the TCR beta chain was sequenced and analyzed. Persistent disease showed preferential use of TRBV28, TRBJ1-2 and TRBJ2-5, whereas newly diagnosed disease favored TRBV20-1 and TRBJ2-1. Peripheral blood alone was examined, since thyroid tissue, which constituted the primary lesion, could not be accessed. Persistent patients shared more public clonotypes among themselves (around 2,700) than newly diagnosed patients did (approximately 900).

The time point label, as the study defines it: persistent/refractory GD, antithyroid drugs over 5 years with positive TRAb. For both TCR sequencing and RNA sequencing, RNA was extracted from PBMCs in TRIzol. The diagnosis of Graves' disease was made according to American Thyroid Association guidelines. Recruitment of patients was carried out at an endocrinology department in Xi'an, China. Each patient gave approximately 10 milliliters of peripheral blood, collected in an EDTA anticoagulant tube. Ficoll Paque Plus density gradient separation was used to isolate PBMCs, and no additional T cell sorting was done. RNA quality was checked with an Agilent 2100 Bioanalyzer and agarose gel, and concentration with a NanoDrop 2000. V is clipped by 0 bases and J by 5 bases, and the sequence between their germline boundaries is 13 bases long. CDR1 is given as SQVTM and CDR2 as ANQGSEA, both from the germline V gene. Including cysteine and phenylalanine, the CDR3 has 14 amino acids. The sequence is cut down to CDR3 DNA, 42 bases in frame from base 1.

Library prep was done by multiplex PCR. Sequencer: Illumina HiSeq 4000. To build TCR beta libraries, CDR3 regions were amplified by Arm-PCR using iRepertoire HTBI primers. Before sequencing, the PCR products underwent gel purification. For the original study's pipeline: Gene usage analysis of CDR3 amino acid clonotypes used the 55 to 65 TRBV and 12 to 15 TRBJ segments found across samples. COPE and FqMerger were used to merge the filtered high-quality paired reads into contigs. BLAST was used to align contigs to IMGT TRBV, TRBD and TRBJ reference genes, with CDR3 defined following IMGT. Any clonotype with a frequency above 0.1% was classified as a highly expanded clone. Shannon entropy was used to measure repertoire diversity, and the Gini coefficient was used to measure V-J evenness. Clonotypes shared by more than one individual were considered public. TCRdb's own reprocessing of the public reads used fastp at Q25 and MiXCR and kept productive beta chains. Each record represents a unique CDR3 protein, reported with the most common genes and DNA among its rows. These V and J calls are TCRdb output, not the study's own analysis. Recorded for this sample are 300,000 to 500,000 distinct CDR3 sequences; around 21% of them occurred a single time. Clones ranked in the top ten supply less than 25% of the sample.

This clonotype was detected only a few times. Its binding antigen is unknown. No base quality information exists; no much larger clone differs at one position. The source material was peripheral blood mononuclear cells (PBMCs), sampled when the disease was refractory, from a patient treated with antithyroid drugs. Recombination joined TRBV29-1 with TRBJ1-1; there is no confident call for the D gene. The clonotype comes from a female donor with Graves disease. Read as DNA, the sequence is TGCAGCGTTGAAGAACACAGCGGTCGGACTGAAGCTTTCTTT. Its coded protein is CSVEEHSGRTEAFF.